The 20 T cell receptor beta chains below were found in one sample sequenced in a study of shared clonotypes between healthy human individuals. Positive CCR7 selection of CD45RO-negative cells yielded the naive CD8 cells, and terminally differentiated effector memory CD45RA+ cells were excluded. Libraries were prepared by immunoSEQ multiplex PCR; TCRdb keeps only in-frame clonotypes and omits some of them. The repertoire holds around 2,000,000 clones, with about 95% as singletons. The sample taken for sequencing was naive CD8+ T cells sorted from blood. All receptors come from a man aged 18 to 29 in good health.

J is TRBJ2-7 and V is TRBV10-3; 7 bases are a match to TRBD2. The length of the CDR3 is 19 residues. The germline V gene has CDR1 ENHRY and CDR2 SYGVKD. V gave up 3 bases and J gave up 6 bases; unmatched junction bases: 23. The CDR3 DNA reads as TGTGCCATCAGTGAAGTTGCGGGGGACCAACCCAGCTCTCTAGGCGAGCAGTACTTC. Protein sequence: CAISEVAGDQPSSLGEQYF.

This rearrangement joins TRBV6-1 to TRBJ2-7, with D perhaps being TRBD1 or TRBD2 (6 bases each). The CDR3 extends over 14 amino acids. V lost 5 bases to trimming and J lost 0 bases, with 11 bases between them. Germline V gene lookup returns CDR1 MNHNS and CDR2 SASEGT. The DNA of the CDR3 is TGTGCCAGCAGTACGGGGGCTGCCTCCTACGAGCAGTACTTC. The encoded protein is CASSTGAASYEQYF.

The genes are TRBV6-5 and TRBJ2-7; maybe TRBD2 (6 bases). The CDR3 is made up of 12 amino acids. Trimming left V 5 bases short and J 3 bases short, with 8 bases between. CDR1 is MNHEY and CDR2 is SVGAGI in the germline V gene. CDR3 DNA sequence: TGTGCCAGCAGTAAGGGAGGCTACGAGCAGTACTTC. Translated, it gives CASSKGGYEQYF.

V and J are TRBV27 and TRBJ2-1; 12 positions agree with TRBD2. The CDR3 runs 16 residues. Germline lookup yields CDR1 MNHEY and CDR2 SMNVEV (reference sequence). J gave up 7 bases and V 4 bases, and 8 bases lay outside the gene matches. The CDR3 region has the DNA TGTGCCAGCAGTTCACGACTAGCGGGAGTGTTGAATGAGCAGTTCTTC. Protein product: CASSSRLAGVLNEQFF.

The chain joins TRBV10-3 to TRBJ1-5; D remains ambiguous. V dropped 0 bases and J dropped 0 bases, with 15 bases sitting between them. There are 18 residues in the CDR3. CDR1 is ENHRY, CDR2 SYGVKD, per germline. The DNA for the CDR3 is TGTGCCATCAGTGAGTCTCACCTTTTGGGATTTAGCAATCAGCCCCAGCATTTT. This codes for CAISESHLLGFSNQPQHF.

CDR3 sequence reads: CASSPFEDTIYF. CDR3 nucleotide sequence: TGTGCCAGCAGCCCCTTCGAGGACACCATATATTTT. The J gene is TRBJ1-3, the V gene TRBV13; D is undetermined. The CDR3 consists of 12 residues. Germline V gene data show CDR1 as PRHDT and CDR2 as FYEKMQ (reference sequence). The V end was cut by 5 bases, the J end by 8 bases, with 10 bases between.

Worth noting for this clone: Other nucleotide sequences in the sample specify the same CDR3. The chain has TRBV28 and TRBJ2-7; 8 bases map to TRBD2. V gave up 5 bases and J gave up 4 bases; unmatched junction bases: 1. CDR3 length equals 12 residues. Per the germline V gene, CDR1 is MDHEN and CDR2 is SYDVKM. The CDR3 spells CASSSGGYEQYF. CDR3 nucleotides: TGTGCCAGCAGTAGCGGGGGTTACGAGCAGTACTTC. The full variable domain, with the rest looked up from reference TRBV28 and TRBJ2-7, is DVKVTQSSRYLVKRTGEKVFLECVQDMDHENMFWYRQDPGLGLRLIYFSYDVKMKEKGDIPEGYSVSREKKERFSLILESASTNQTSMYLCASSSGGYEQYFGPGTRLTVT.

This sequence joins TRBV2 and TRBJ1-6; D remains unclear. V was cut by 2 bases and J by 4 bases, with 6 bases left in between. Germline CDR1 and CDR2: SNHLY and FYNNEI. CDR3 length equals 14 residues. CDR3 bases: TGTGCCAGCAGTGAACTGGATTATAATTCACCCCTCCACTTT. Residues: CASSELDYNSPLHF. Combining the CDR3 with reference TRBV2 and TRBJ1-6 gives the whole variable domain EPEVTQTPSHQVTQMGQEVILRCVPISNHLYFYWYRQILGQKVEFLVSFYNNEISEKSEIFDDQFSVERPDGSNFTLKIRSTKLEDSAMYFCASSELDYNSPLHFGNGTRLTVT.

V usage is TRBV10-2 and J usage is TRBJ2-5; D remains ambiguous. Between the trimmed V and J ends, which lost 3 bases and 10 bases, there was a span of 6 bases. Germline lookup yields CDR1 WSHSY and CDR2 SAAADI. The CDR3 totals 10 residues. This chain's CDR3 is CASSDGLQYF. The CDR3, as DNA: TGCGCCAGCAGTGATGGGCTCCAGTACTTC.

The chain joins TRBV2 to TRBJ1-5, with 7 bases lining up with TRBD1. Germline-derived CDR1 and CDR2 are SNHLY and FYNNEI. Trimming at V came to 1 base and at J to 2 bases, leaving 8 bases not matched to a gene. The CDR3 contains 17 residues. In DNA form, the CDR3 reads TGTGCCAGCAGTGAAGTGGCAGGGGGGCTAGGCAATCAGCCCCAGCATTTT. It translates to CASSEVAGGLGNQPQHF.

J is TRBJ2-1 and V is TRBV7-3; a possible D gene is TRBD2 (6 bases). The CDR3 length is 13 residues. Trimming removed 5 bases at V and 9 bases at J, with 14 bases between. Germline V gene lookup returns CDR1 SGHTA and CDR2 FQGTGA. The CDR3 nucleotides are TGTGCCAGCAGCGCTGCCATGGGGGGTGAGCAGTTCTTC. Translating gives CASSAAMGGEQFF.

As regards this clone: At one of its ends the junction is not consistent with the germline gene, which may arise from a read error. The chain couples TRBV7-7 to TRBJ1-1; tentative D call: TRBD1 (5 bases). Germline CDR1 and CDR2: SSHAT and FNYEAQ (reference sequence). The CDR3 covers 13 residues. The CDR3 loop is CASSPQGNTEAFF. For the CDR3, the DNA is TGTGCTAGCAGCCCGCAGGGGAACACTGAAGCTTTCTTT.

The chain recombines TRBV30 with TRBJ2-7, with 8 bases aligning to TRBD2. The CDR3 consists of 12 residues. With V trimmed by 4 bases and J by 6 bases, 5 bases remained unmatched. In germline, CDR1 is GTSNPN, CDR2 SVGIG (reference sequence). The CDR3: CAWTGLAVEQYF. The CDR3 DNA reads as TGTGCCTGGACCGGACTAGCTGTCGAGCAGTACTTC.

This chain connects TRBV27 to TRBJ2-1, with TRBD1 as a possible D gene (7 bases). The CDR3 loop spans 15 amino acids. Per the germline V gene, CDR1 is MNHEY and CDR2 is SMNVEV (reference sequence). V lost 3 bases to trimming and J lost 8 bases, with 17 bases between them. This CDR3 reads CASSFSAGGSDEQFF. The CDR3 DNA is TGTGCCAGCAGTTTCTCGGCAGGGGGGAGCGATGAGCAGTTCTTC.

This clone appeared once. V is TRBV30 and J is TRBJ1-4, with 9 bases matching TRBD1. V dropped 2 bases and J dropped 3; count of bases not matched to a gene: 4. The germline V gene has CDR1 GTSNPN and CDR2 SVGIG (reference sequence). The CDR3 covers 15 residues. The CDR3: CAWSTQGAANEKLFF. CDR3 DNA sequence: TGTGCCTGGAGTACACAGGGGGCCGCTAATGAAAAACTGTTTTTT.

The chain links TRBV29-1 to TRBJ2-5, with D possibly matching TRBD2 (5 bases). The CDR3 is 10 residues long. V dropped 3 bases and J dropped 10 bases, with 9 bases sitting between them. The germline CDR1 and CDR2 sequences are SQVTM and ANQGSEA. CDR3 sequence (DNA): TGCAGCGTTGAGAGAGACTACCAGTACTTC. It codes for CSVERDYQYF.

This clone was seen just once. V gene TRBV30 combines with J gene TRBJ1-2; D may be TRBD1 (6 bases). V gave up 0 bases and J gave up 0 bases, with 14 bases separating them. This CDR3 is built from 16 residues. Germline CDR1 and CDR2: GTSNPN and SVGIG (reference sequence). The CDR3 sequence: CAWSVVGDTSNYGYTF. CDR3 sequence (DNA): TGTGCCTGGAGTGTAGTTGGGGACACCTCTAACTATGGCTACACCTTC.

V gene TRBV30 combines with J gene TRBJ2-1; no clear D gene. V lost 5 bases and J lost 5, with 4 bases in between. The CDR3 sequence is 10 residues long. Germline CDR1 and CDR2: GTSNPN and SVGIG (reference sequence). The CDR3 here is CAWAHNEQFF. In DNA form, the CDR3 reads TGTGCCTGGGCCCACAATGAGCAGTTCTTC. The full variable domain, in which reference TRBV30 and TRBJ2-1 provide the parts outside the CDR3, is SQTIHQWPATLVQPVGSPLSLECTVEGTSNPNLYWYRQAAGRGLQLLFYSVGIGQISSEVPQNLSASRPQDRQFILSSKKLLLSDSGFYLCAWAHNEQFFGPGTRLTVL.

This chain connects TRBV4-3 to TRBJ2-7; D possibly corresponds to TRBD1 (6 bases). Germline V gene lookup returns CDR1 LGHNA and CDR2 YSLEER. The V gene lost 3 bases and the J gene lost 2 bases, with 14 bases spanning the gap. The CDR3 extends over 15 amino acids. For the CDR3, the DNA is TGCGCCAGCAGCCAGGAGCCAGGGGCCCCCTACGAGCAGTACTTC. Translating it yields CASSQEPGAPYEQYF.

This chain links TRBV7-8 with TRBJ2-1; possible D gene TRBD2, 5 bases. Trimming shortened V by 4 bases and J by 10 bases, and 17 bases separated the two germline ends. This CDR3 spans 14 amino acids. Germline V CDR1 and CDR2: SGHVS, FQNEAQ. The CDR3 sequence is CASSWSPGSWEQFF. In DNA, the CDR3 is TGTGCCAGCAGCTGGTCCCCGGGGAGTTGGGAGCAGTTCTTC. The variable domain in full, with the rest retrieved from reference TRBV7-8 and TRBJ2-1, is GAGVSQSPRYKVAKRGQDVALRCDPISGHVSLFWYQQALGQGPEFLTYFQNEAQLDKSGLPSDRFFAERPEGSVSTLKIQRTQQEDSAVYLCASSWSPGSWEQFFGPGTRLTVL.